This is a list of T cell receptor beta chains from one sample in a study of T-cell reconstitution after alpha-beta-depleted transplantation in children. Each CDR3 protein gets one entry after TCRdb re-called the PCR reads with MiXCR. The table has fewer than 550,000 distinct CDR3 sequences, approximately 10% seen once. The sample here was PBMCs, mostly from graft donor cells, taken 180 days after TCRalphabeta/CD19-depleted stem cell transplant. The receptors here all came from a female patient between 2 and 15 years old who had a stem cell transplant for aplastic anemia, so the T cells may come from the graft donor. The CDR3 runs from the conserved cysteine through the conserved F or W. The order of the fields is CDR3 DNA, CDR3 protein, D gene, V gene, J gene, clone size. The D gene is left open where the match is weak. A row's size may be missing; if present it is once, few, many or a size class.

CDR3nt: TGTGCCACCAGTGAGAAAGACAGGAACACTGAAGCTTTCTTT
CDR3aa: CATSEKDRNTEAFF
d_gene: -
v_gene: TRBV24-1
j_gene: TRBJ1-1
abundance: -

CDR3nt: TGTGCCACTTTAACTAGCGGGGGGACAGATACGCAGTATTTT
CDR3aa: CATLTSGGTDTQYF
d_gene: TRBD2
v_gene: TRBV25-1
j_gene: TRBJ2-3
abundance: few

CDR3nt: TGTGCCAGCGGCAGGGTAAGGAATGAGCAGTTCTTC
CDR3aa: CASGRVRNEQFF
d_gene: -
v_gene: TRBV9
j_gene: TRBJ2-1
abundance: few

CDR3nt: TGCAGTGCTAGAGATCGAATCCATGAGCAGTTCTTC
CDR3aa: CSARDRIHEQFF
d_gene: -
v_gene: TRBV20-1
j_gene: TRBJ2-1
abundance: -

CDR3nt: TGCAGTGCTTGGGGGACTAGAGGGAATGAGCAGTTCTTC
CDR3aa: CSAWGTRGNEQFF
d_gene: TRBD2
v_gene: TRBV20-1
j_gene: TRBJ2-1
abundance: few

CDR3nt: TGTGCCAGCAGGACAATGTTGGCCGGGGAGCTGTTTTTT
CDR3aa: CASRTMLAGELFF
d_gene: -
v_gene: TRBV27
j_gene: TRBJ2-2
abundance: -

CDR3nt: TGTGCCAGCAGTTTGGGCGTGGCGAGAGGGTCATATACGCAGTATTTT
CDR3aa: CASSLGVARGSYTQYF
d_gene: -
v_gene: TRBV28
j_gene: TRBJ2-3
abundance: -

CDR3nt: TGTGCCACCAGTCAAGGGGGCCCCCTCTTGGGCAGCAATCAGCCCCAGCATTTT
CDR3aa: CATSQGGPLLGSNQPQHF
d_gene: TRBD1
v_gene: TRBV15
j_gene: TRBJ1-5
abundance: -

CDR3nt: TGCAGCGTTGTGGCCATCTCTGGGGCCAACGTCCTGACTTTC
CDR3aa: CSVVAISGANVLTF
d_gene: -
v_gene: TRBV29-1
j_gene: TRBJ2-6
abundance: -

CDR3nt: TGTGCCAGCAGTTATCGGAGATACACCGGGGAGCTGTTTTTT
CDR3aa: CASSYRRYTGELFF
d_gene: -
v_gene: TRBV6-5
j_gene: TRBJ2-2
abundance: few

CDR3nt: TGTGCCAGCAGTTTCCCCGGGACAGGACAAGCTTTCTTT
CDR3aa: CASSFPGTGQAFF
d_gene: TRBD1
v_gene: TRBV27
j_gene: TRBJ1-1
abundance: -

CDR3nt: TGTGCCAGCTCACCTCCCATGGCAGGGGGGTACACTGAAGCTTTCTTT
CDR3aa: CASSPPMAGGYTEAFF
d_gene: TRBD1
v_gene: TRBV18
j_gene: TRBJ1-1
abundance: -

CDR3nt: TGTGCCAGCAGCCCCGGGGTCAAAAACATTCAGTACTTC
CDR3aa: CASSPGVKNIQYF
d_gene: -
v_gene: TRBV4-2
j_gene: TRBJ2-4
abundance: -

CDR3nt: TGCAGCGTTGAGCGAGGGGCCAACGTCCTGACTTTC
CDR3aa: CSVERGANVLTF
d_gene: -
v_gene: TRBV29-1
j_gene: TRBJ2-6
abundance: -

CDR3nt: TGTGCCAGCAGTTACCGCAGGGGCTTAAGCTCCTACGAGCAGTACTTC
CDR3aa: CASSYRRGLSSYEQYF
d_gene: -
v_gene: TRBV6-5
j_gene: TRBJ2-7
abundance: few

CDR3nt: TGTGCCAGCGCGGGCCGAAACGCAGATACGCAGTATTTT
CDR3aa: CASAGRNADTQYF
d_gene: -
v_gene: TRBV7-2
j_gene: TRBJ2-3
abundance: -

CDR3nt: TGTGCCAGCAGCCAATTTGGGAGCCCCTTCTACGAGCAGTACTTC
CDR3aa: CASSQFGSPFYEQYF
d_gene: -
v_gene: TRBV3-1
j_gene: TRBJ2-7
abundance: many

CDR3nt: TGTGCCAGCAGCCGCGGACTTCCCAAGGGCAATGAGCAGTTCTTC
CDR3aa: CASSRGLPKGNEQFF
d_gene: -
v_gene: TRBV7-2
j_gene: TRBJ2-1
abundance: -

CDR3nt: TGTGCCAGCAGCGACATTAGGCGGGGAGTCCCCTTTTTCGAGCAGTACTTC
CDR3aa: CASSDIRRGVPFFEQYF
d_gene: -
v_gene: TRBV7-2
j_gene: TRBJ2-7
abundance: -

CDR3nt: TGTGCCAGCAGTCTAGGACAGTTTCAAGAGACCCAGTACTTC
CDR3aa: CASSLGQFQETQYF
d_gene: -
v_gene: TRBV28
j_gene: TRBJ2-5
abundance: many

CDR3nt: TGTGCCAGCAGCTCGACAGGGGGCAGGGTGAACACTGAAGCTTTCTTT
CDR3aa: CASSSTGGRVNTEAFF
d_gene: TRBD1
v_gene: TRBV7-2
j_gene: TRBJ1-1
abundance: -

CDR3nt: TGCAGTGCTACAGATAGTCCGTCCTACGAGCAGTACTTC
CDR3aa: CSATDSPSYEQYF
d_gene: -
v_gene: TRBV20-1
j_gene: TRBJ2-7
abundance: few

CDR3nt: TGTGCCAGCAGCCCAACACAGGGGGTGACCGGGGAGCTGTTTTTT
CDR3aa: CASSPTQGVTGELFF
d_gene: TRBD1
v_gene: TRBV9
j_gene: TRBJ2-2
abundance: -

CDR3nt: TGTGCCAGCAGTTACTCGAAGGGGATTAATGAAAAACTGTTTTTT
CDR3aa: CASSYSKGINEKLFF
d_gene: -
v_gene: TRBV6-5
j_gene: TRBJ1-4
abundance: few

CDR3nt: TGTGCCAGCAGCCCGGTATTAAGGATTCAGTACTTC
CDR3aa: CASSPVLRIQYF
d_gene: -
v_gene: TRBV13
j_gene: TRBJ2-4
abundance: few

CDR3nt: TGTGCCAGCAGGATATCGGACAGGTCCTACGAGCAGTACTTC
CDR3aa: CASRISDRSYEQYF
d_gene: TRBD1
v_gene: TRBV12-3/TRBV12-4
j_gene: TRBJ2-7
abundance: many

CDR3nt: TGTGCCAGCAGTTTTTACCGGGAGGCTACAGATACGCAGTATTTT
CDR3aa: CASSFYREATDTQYF
d_gene: TRBD2
v_gene: TRBV12-3/TRBV12-4
j_gene: TRBJ2-3
abundance: many

CDR3nt: TGTGCCTGGAGGGATCGCGGTGGCTACACCTTC
CDR3aa: CAWRDRGGYTF
d_gene: -
v_gene: TRBV30
j_gene: TRBJ1-2
abundance: -

CDR3nt: TGTGCCATCGAAAGCAACAAGGGGCGGACAATCTTCTCTGGGGCCAACGTCCTGACTTTC
CDR3aa: CAIESNKGRTIFSGANVLTF
d_gene: -
v_gene: TRBV11-1
j_gene: TRBJ2-6
abundance: -

CDR3nt: TGTGCCAGCAGCTCCCGTCCACGGGGGGCTAATGAAAAACTGTTTTTT
CDR3aa: CASSSRPRGANEKLFF
d_gene: -
v_gene: TRBV7-2
j_gene: TRBJ1-4
abundance: few